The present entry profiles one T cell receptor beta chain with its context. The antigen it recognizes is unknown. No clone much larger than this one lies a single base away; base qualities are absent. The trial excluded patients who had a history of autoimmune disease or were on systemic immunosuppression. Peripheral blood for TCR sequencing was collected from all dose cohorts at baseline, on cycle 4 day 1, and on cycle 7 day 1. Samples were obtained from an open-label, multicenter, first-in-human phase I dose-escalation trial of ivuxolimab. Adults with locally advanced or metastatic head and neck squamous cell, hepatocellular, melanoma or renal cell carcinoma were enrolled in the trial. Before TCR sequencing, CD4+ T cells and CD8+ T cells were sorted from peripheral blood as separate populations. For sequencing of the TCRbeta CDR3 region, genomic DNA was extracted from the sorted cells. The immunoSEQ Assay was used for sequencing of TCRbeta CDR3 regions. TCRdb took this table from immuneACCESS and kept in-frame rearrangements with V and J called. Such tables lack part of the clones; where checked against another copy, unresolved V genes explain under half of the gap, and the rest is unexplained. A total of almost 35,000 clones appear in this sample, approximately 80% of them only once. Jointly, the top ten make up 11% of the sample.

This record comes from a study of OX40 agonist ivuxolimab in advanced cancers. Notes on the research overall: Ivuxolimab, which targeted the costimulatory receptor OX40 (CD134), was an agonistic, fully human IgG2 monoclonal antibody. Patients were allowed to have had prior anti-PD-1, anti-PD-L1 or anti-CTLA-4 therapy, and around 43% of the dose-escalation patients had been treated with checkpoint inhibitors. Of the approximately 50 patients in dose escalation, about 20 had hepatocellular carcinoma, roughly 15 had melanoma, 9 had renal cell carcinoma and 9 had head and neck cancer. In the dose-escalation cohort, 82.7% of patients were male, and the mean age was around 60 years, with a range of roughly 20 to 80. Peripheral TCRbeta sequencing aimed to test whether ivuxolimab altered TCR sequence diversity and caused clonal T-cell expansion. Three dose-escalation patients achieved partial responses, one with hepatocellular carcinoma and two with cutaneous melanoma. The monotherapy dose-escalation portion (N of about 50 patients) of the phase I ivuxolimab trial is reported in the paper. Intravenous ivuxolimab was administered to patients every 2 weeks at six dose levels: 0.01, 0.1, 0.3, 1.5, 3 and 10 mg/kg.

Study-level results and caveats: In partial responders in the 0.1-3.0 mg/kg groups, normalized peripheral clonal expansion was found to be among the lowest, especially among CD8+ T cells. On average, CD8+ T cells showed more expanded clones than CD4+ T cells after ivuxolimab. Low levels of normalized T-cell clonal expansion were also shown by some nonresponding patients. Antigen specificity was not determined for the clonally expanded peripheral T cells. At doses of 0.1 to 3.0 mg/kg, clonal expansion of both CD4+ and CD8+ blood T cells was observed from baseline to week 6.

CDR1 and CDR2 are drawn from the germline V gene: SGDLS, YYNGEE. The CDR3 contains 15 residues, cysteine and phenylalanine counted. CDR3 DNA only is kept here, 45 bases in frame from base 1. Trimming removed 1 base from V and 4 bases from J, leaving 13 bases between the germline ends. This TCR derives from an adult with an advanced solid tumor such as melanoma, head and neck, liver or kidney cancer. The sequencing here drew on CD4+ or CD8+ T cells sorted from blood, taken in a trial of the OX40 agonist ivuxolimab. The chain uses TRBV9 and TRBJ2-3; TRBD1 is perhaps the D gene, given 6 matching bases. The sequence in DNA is TGTGCCAGCAGCGTACCCACAGGGACGGCAGATACGCAGTATTTT. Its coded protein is CASSVPTGTADTQYF.